This TCR beta chain was identified in a study of radiotherapy plus CTLA-4 blockade in lung cancer. Study-wide findings and caveats: In blood, after radiotherapy plus ipilimumab, tumor-derived TCR clones expanded.

Germline CDR1 and CDR2: SGHTA and FQGTGA. The V gene end was trimmed by 4 bases and the J gene end by 4 bases; junction bases not matched to a gene: 7. The CDR3 is 17 residues long. Profiled with immunoSEQ multiplex PCR; TCRdb holds only in-frame clones, not every one. In the table there are about 40,000 clones, 75% to 80% of which are singletons. Chemo-refractory metastatic non-small-cell lung cancer patients were treated with focal radiation plus CTLA-4 blockade with ipilimumab. Only a few counts were recorded for this clone. Its antigen is still unknown. The chain has TRBV7-3 and TRBJ2-1, with 13 bases matching TRBD2. The sample was peripheral blood, taken from a patient treated with radiotherapy plus ipilimumab. The source is a human donor with non-small cell lung cancer that progressed on radiotherapy plus ipilimumab. CDR3 DNA sequence: TGTGCCAGCAGCTCCCGCGGGACTAGCGGGATGTACAATGAGCAGTTCTTC. Amino acids: CASSSRGTSGMYNEQFF.